These 11 T cell receptor beta chains were all obtained from the same sample, sequenced in a study of tumor-infiltrating lymphocytes in localized non-small cell lung cancer. The protocol was immunoSEQ multiplex PCR, while the TCRdb copy is restricted to in-frame clones and leaves out a portion. Among under 25,000 clones listed, 55% to 75% were seen once. The sample comprised lung tumor tissue. The source is a human donor with non-small cell lung cancer.

The chain's CDR3 is CASSMSSGKGGELFF. CDR3 bases: TGTGCCAGCAGCATGTCTAGCGGGAAAGGCGGGGAGCTGTTTTTT. This sequence joins TRBV5-5 and TRBJ2-2; 9 nucleotides agree with TRBD2. J gave up 7 bases and V 4 bases, and 8 bases lay outside the gene matches. Per germline, CDR1 SGHKS and CDR2 YYEKEE (reference sequence). There are 15 residues in the CDR3.

This clone counts as medium-sized. V is TRBV4-3 and J is TRBJ2-7; weak D call: TRBD1 (5 bases). The germline V gene has CDR1 LGHNA and CDR2 YSLEER. CDR3 length equals 18 residues. Trimming removed 0 bases from V and 0 bases from J, with 18 bases in between. CDR3 sequence reads: CASSQDRGSPWTSYEQYF. The CDR3 DNA reads TGCGCCAGCAGCCAAGATAGGGGTTCTCCTTGGACCTCCTACGAGCAGTACTTC.

The V gene is TRBV7-9, the J gene TRBJ1-1; maybe TRBD1 (6 bases). The CDR3 covers 13 residues. The germline V gene has CDR1 SEHNR and CDR2 FQNEAQ (reference sequence). V lost 1 base, J lost 14 bases, and 17 bases lay in between. The CDR3 loop reads CASSLEGGGRAFF. In DNA, the CDR3 is TGTGCCAGCAGCTTAGAGGGGGGCGGGAGGGCCTTCTTT.

This clone qualifies as medium-sized. This sequence joins TRBV9 and TRBJ2-1, with D perhaps matching TRBD2 (6 bases). The CDR3 covers 15 residues. V lost 2 bases and J 0 bases, leaving 9 bases between the germline ends. In germline, CDR1 is SGDLS, CDR2 YYNGEE. CDR3 sequence: CASSVTLASYNEQFF. Written as DNA, the CDR3 is TGTGCCAGCAGCGTTACACTAGCCTCCTACAATGAGCAGTTCTTC.

V usage is TRBV11-2 and J usage is TRBJ2-6; the D is unclear. Trimming cost V 4 bases and J 12 bases, with 7 bases left between them. Germline V gives CDR1 SGHAT, CDR2 FQNNGV. The CDR3 runs to 11 residues. In DNA, the CDR3 is TGTGCCAGCAGCTCCGCCCCCGTCCTGACTTTC. This encodes CASSSAPVLTF.

This clone was picked up a small number of times. The chain joins TRBV5-4 to TRBJ1-1; maybe TRBD1 (5 bases). Trimming took off 3 bases at V and 6 bases at J, with 9 bases between the two ends. This CDR3 has 12 amino acids. In germline, CDR1 is SGHNT, CDR2 YYREEE (reference sequence). The CDR3 DNA reads as TGTGCCAGCAGCTGGGGGAATGCTGAAGCTTTCTTT. It is translated as CASSWGNAEAFF.

This chain links TRBV18 with TRBJ1-3, with D possibly being TRBD1 (5 bases). Trimming removed 3 bases from V and 0 bases from J, with 18 bases in between. Germline values: CDR1 KGHSH, CDR2 LQKENI. CDR3 length equals 18 residues. The CDR3 loop is CASSPRSGGPLSGNTIYF. The CDR3 bases are TGTGCCAGCTCACCGAGGTCCGGGGGTCCCCTCTCTGGAAACACCATATATTTT.

The chain recombines TRBV5-5 with TRBJ1-2, with TRBD1 matching over 9 bases. The germline V gene has CDR1 SGHKS and CDR2 YYEKEE (reference sequence). The CDR3 consists of 13 residues. Trimming took 2 bases from V and 7 from J; bases not matched to a gene: 3. The CDR3: CASSLQGASGYTF. The CDR3 DNA reads as TGTGCCAGCAGCTTACAGGGGGCGAGTGGCTACACCTTC.

This clone was observed once. This chain links TRBV7-6 with TRBJ2-5; D is unclear. V was clipped by 5 bases and J by 1 base, with 17 bases between them. CDR3 length equals 16 residues. Looked up from germline, CDR1 is SGHVS and CDR2 is FNYEAQ. The CDR3 is CASSERPRAPQETQYF. CDR3 coding DNA: TGTGCCAGCAGCGAGCGACCCCGGGCCCCCCAAGAGACCCAGTACTTC.

The chain joins TRBV7-2 to TRBJ2-1, with TRBD2 matching 11 bases. This CDR3 has 14 amino acids. Trimming took 10 bases from V and 8 from J; bases not matched to a gene: 10. From germline, CDR1 is SGHTA and CDR2 FQGNSA. As DNA, the CDR3 is TGTGCCACGGGACTAGCGGTGATTGCCGATGAGCAGTTCTTC. Its translation is CATGLAVIADEQFF. Together with reference TRBV7-2 and TRBJ2-1, the CDR3 gives the full variable domain: GAGVSQSPSNKVTEKGKDVELRCDPISGHTALYWYRQSLGQGLEFLIYFQGNSAPDKSGLPSDRFSAERTGGSVSTLTIQRTQQEDSAVYLCATGLAVIADEQFFGPGTRLTVL.

The chain employs TRBV5-5 and TRBJ1-5; 7 bases line up with TRBD1. V dropped 0 bases and J dropped 2; count of bases not matched to a gene: 8. Per the germline V gene, CDR1 is SGHKS and CDR2 is YYEKEE (reference sequence). This CDR3 contains 17 residues. DNA of the CDR3: TGTGCCAGCAGCTTGGAAGGACAGGCATCTGGCAATCAGCCCCAGCATTTT. Protein: CASSLEGQASGNQPQHF.